A single sample gave rise to the 3 T cell receptor beta chains below, sequenced in a study of blood T cell repertoires in COVID-19 (dated by TCRdb to about 2020). Library preparation was by the immunoSEQ multiplex PCR assay. In its TCRdb copy, this immuneACCESS table keeps in-frame sequences only and misses some clones. Where compared with another copy, unresolved V genes explain less than half of these, and the others have no known cause. The sample includes more than 60,000 clones, with roughly 82% observed a single time. In total, the top ten clones hold roughly 15% of the sample. The material sequenced was peripheral blood. These receptors all come from a woman aged 80 or over with acute or convalescent COVID-19.

This clone appeared a few times. The genes are TRBV5-4 and TRBJ2-5; 12 nucleotides align to TRBD2. Germline V lookup: CDR1 SGHNT, CDR2 YYREEE (reference sequence). V shed 2 bases and J 4 bases; nucleotides not matched to a gene: 6. The CDR3 length is 16 residues. The CDR3 sequence: CASSLSGTSGLETQYF. CDR3 nucleotides: TGTGCCAGCAGCTTATCCGGGACTAGCGGGTTAGAGACCCAGTACTTC.

The chain couples TRBV3-1 (or the pseudogene TRBV3-2) to TRBJ2-1; D remains ambiguous. The CDR3 contains 16 residues. From germline, CDR1 is LGHDT and CDR2 YNNKEL (reference sequence). V was trimmed by 6 bases and J by 2 bases, leaving 17 bases between them. CDR3 coding DNA: TGTGCCAGCAGACCCTCTAGGCCCTCAACCTACAATGAGCAGTTCTTC. Amino acid sequence: CASRPSRPSTYNEQFF.

The CDR3 loop reads CASSSLQGARDYGYTF. As DNA, the CDR3 is TGTGCCAGCAGCTCCCTACAGGGGGCGCGGGACTATGGCTACACCTTC. This sequence joins TRBV5-4 and TRBJ1-2; 9 bases match TRBD1. Germline values: CDR1 SGHNT, CDR2 YYREEE (reference sequence). Germline trimming cut 3 bases from V and 3 bases from J; bases unmatched to any gene: 9. The CDR3 runs 16 residues.